These 3 T cell receptor beta chains were sequenced from one sample in a study of cytomegalovirus exposure and HLA in healthy donors. The PCR ran on 60 Vbeta and 13 Jbeta primers. The data were produced by immunoSEQ multiplex PCR, yet TCRdb's version contains in-frame clones alone and is incomplete. The sample has 80,000 to 95,000 clones, 60% to 80% seen once. The sample comprised PBMCs. These receptor sequences come from a woman under 40 in good health and CMV-seronegative.

This chain connects TRBV5-1 to TRBJ2-5; the D gene is possibly TRBD2 (5 bases). This CDR3 has 15 amino acids. The V gene's germline CDR1 is SGHRS and CDR2 YFSETQ. The V gene lost 4 bases and the J gene lost 4 bases, with 17 bases spanning the gap. DNA of the CDR3: TGCGCCAGCAGCGGGGTAATGGGGAGCCGAGAGACCCAGTACTTC. It translates to CASSGVMGSRETQYF.

This chain links TRBV6-1 with TRBJ2-3; unclear D gene. The CDR3 runs to 15 residues. Trimming stripped 6 bases from V and 0 bases from J, with 13 bases between. Germline assignment: CDR1 MNHNS and CDR2 SASEGT. This CDR3 reads CASRRPTASTDTQYF. The DNA of the CDR3 is TGTGCCAGCAGGAGACCGACTGCTAGCACAGATACGCAGTATTTT.

The V call is TRBV5-8, the J call TRBJ2-5; weak D call: TRBD2 (6 bases). V lost 1 base to trimming and J lost 5 bases, with 15 bases between them. In germline, CDR1 is SGHTS, CDR2 YDEGEE. The CDR3 loop spans 15 amino acids. Here the CDR3 reads CASSLQRGVQETQYF. The CDR3 bases are TGTGCCAGCAGCTTGCAACGCGGGGTCCAGGAGACCCAGTACTTC.